This T cell receptor (beta chain) was documented in a study of shared clonotypes between healthy human individuals. Whole-study findings and limits: Compared with clonotypes that all four donors shared, non-shared clonotypes had lower generation probabilities.

Donors, without exception, were Caucasian adults residing in Nashville, Tennessee. The CDR3 has 14 amino acids. V was clipped by 2 bases and J by 6 bases, with 14 bases between them. The V gene's germline CDR1 is SGHTA and CDR2 FQGNSA. Details on this clone: Antigen unknown.

Sequencing used immunoSEQ multiplex PCR; TCRdb keeps in-frame clones, though not all of them. The sample shows millions of clones, 90% to 95% of them seen only once. This clonotype was obtained from a man aged 18 to 29 in good health. This chain joins TRBV7-2 and TRBJ2-7; no firm D call. What was sequenced was naive CD4+ T cells sorted from blood. Specified subset: CD45RA+ positively selected. The CDR3 bases are TGTGCCAGCAGCTTATATCCGGGCCCAGTCGAGCAGTACTTC. Translation: CASSLYPGPVEQYF. Variable domain in full (rest from reference TRBV7-2 and TRBJ2-7): GAGVSQSPSNKVTEKGKDVELRCDPISGHTALYWYRQSLGQGLEFLIYFQGNSAPDKSGLPSDRFSAERTGGSVSTLTIQRTQQEDSAVYLCASSLYPGPVEQYFGPGTRLTVT.